The clone carrying this T cell receptor (beta chain) is a singleton in its sample. Its antigen is still unknown. Germline assignment: CDR1 SNHLY and CDR2 FYNNEI. V lost 6 bases and J lost 6, with 14 bases in between. The CDR3 runs 14 residues. Clones were sequenced by immunoSEQ multiplex PCR, and TCRdb holds only the in-frame ones, with some missing. The data contain some 78,000 clones, approximately 90% of them singletons. The data were taken from a study of identifying expanded T cells in peripheral blood. Study-level results: Variance in clone template counts between approximately 2-week samples significantly increased with total template count across all healthy donors.

The V gene is TRBV2, the J gene TRBJ2-2, with D possibly being TRBD2 (6 bases). The receptor was derived from a person aged 18 to 75 in good health. Sequencing input: blood. The CDR3 region has the DNA TGTGCCAGCAGCACGGAGGGGCGGTCCGGGGAGCTGTTTTTT. Translating it yields CASSTEGRSGELFF.